These 11 T cell receptor beta chains share one sample of origin, sequenced in a study of identical twins. Using its own MiXCR run on the 5' RACE reads, TCRdb lists one record per CDR3 protein. The sample includes 700,000 or so distinct CDR3 sequences, about 20% of them seen just once. These data also formed part of another study, on T cells expressing NK-cell markers.

The sequenced sample consisted of PBMCs. These receptors all stem from a woman under 30 in good health.

V and J are TRBV7-9 and TRBJ2-2, with 10 bases lining up with TRBD2. The CDR3 is made up of 16 amino acids. Germline V gene lookup returns CDR1 SEHNR and CDR2 FQNEAQ (reference sequence). V lost 11 bases, J lost 1 base, and 10 bases stayed unmatched. DNA of the CDR3: TGTGCCCCCGGGACTAGCGATTTAAGGAACACCGGGGAGCTGTTTTTT. Its protein is CAPGTSDLRNTGELFF.

This clonotype was observed a handful of times. V usage is TRBV12-3 or TRBV12-4 and J usage is TRBJ1-2, with D unresolved. This CDR3 region has 16 residues. V lost 2 bases, J lost 7 bases, and 20 bases lay in between. This chain's CDR3 is CASSLRATRWRGGYTF. CDR3 coding DNA: TGTGCCAGCAGTTTAAGGGCGACTCGGTGGCGGGGTGGCTACACCTTC.

The chain uses TRBV6-1 and TRBJ1-1, with 7 bases matching TRBD1. Germline trimming cut 5 bases from V and 1 base from J; bases unmatched to any gene: 7. Germline-derived CDR1 and CDR2 are MNHNS and SASEGT. The CDR3 spans 15 residues. The CDR3 DNA reads TGTGCCAGCAGTCGACGACAGGGAGGGAACACTGAAGCTTTCTTT. Its translation is CASSRRQGGNTEAFF.

The rearrangement uses TRBV14 and TRBJ2-1; a weak D match, TRBD2 (6 bases). Per germline, CDR1 SGHDN and CDR2 FVKESK. V was trimmed by 0 bases and J by 8 bases, leaving 17 bases between them. This CDR3 has 16 amino acids. Written as DNA, the CDR3 is TGTGCCAGCAGCCAAGATTTACTAGCCCTCAGGCATGAGCAGTTCTTC. Its protein product is CASSQDLLALRHEQFF.

This chain uses TRBV2 with TRBJ2-2; maybe TRBD2 (6 bases). The V end lost 10 bases, the J end lost 3 bases, and 18 bases lay between the germline ends. The CDR3 extends over 15 amino acids. In germline, CDR1 is SNHLY, CDR2 FYNNEI. The CDR3 loop reads CATQMSGTHTGELFF. As DNA, the CDR3 is TGTGCCACACAAATGTCCGGGACTCACACCGGGGAGCTGTTTTTT.

The chain employs TRBV10-3 and TRBJ2-7; TRBD2 aligns across 7 bases. Germline V gives CDR1 ENHRY, CDR2 SYGVKD. The CDR3 length is 11 residues. Trimming took 8 bases from V and 7 from J; bases not matched to a gene: 5. The CDR3 is CAISGGLEQYF. The CDR3 nucleotides are TGTGCCATCTCCGGGGGGTTAGAGCAGTACTTC.

The CDR3, as DNA: TGTGCCAGCAGCGTAGCCCCAGGGCCATCCTACGAGCAGTACTTC. It specifies CASSVAPGPSYEQYF. The chain has TRBV9 and TRBJ2-7; D might be TRBD1 (5 bases). Germline CDR1 reads SGDLS; CDR2 reads YYNGEE. The germline V and J ends were trimmed by 0 bases and 1 base, with 11 bases remaining between them. The CDR3 spans 15 residues.

The gene calls are TRBV27 and TRBJ2-5; no reliable D call. V lost 5 bases and J lost 3, with 13 bases in between. Germline loops: CDR1 MNHEY, CDR2 SMNVEV (reference sequence). The CDR3 extends over 14 amino acids. CDR3 protein: CASSGLEAKETQYF. The CDR3 region has the DNA TGTGCCAGCAGTGGTCTAGAAGCGAAAGAGACCCAGTACTTC.

This clonotype came up a few times. The rearrangement joins TRBV25-1 to TRBJ2-4; D is perhaps TRBD1 (5 bases). Per germline, CDR1 MGHDK and CDR2 SYGVNS. The CDR3 is 12 amino acids. V was pared by 4 bases and J by 8 bases, with 9 bases between. The CDR3 DNA sequence: TGTGCCAGCAGTGCCCAGGGTCACATTCAGTACTTC. It is translated as CASSAQGHIQYF.

This chain connects TRBV11-3 to TRBJ1-1, with 7 bases that match TRBD1. Per the germline V gene, CDR1 is SGHNT and CDR2 is YENEEA. Trimming took 2 bases from V and 1 from J; bases not matched to a gene: 13. The CDR3 consists of 18 residues. CDR3 loop: CASSLPAGPGGPNTEAFF. As DNA, the CDR3 is TGTGCCAGCAGCTTACCCGCAGGCCCAGGGGGGCCGAACACTGAAGCTTTCTTT.

This clonotype was found a few times. V is TRBV6-1 and J is TRBJ2-1; 11 nucleotides match TRBD2. The junction had 9 bases not matched to a gene; V was cut back by 6 bases and J by 5 bases. Germline CDR1 reads MNHNS; CDR2 reads SASEGT. This CDR3 comprises 16 residues. This chain's CDR3 is CASSRVLAGVNNEQFF. CDR3 nucleotides: TGTGCCAGCAGCCGGGTACTAGCGGGGGTGAACAATGAGCAGTTCTTC.